The 3 T cell receptor beta chains below were found in one sample sequenced in a study of cytomegalovirus exposure and HLA in healthy donors. The method was immunoSEQ multiplex PCR; TCRdb's version includes in-frame clones alone and lacks a portion of them. The sample holds 110,000 to 150,000 clones, about 83% seen once. What was sequenced was PBMCs. These receptors all stem from a woman aged 25 to 39 in good health and CMV-seronegative.

This rearrangement joins TRBV5-6 to TRBJ2-2; no clear D. V gave up 1 base and J gave up 4 bases, with 14 bases separating them. The CDR3 extends over 16 amino acids. Germline CDR1 and CDR2: SGHDT and YYEEEE. The CDR3 region has the DNA TGTGCCAGCAGCTTGTTTGAGGTGGTAGGCACCGGGGAGCTGTTTTTT. This gives the protein CASSLFEVVGTGELFF.

The V call is TRBV6-6, the J call TRBJ2-7, with 8 nucleotides matching TRBD1. Germline CDR1 MNHNY, CDR2 SVGAGI (reference sequence). The CDR3 is 15 amino acids. V gave up 2 bases and J gave up 2 bases; unmatched junction bases: 5. The CDR3 reads CASSYPGTGTYEQYF. CDR3 nucleotides: TGTGCCAGCAGTTACCCCGGGACAGGCACCTACGAGCAGTACTTC.

This chain connects TRBV11-2 to TRBJ1-1, with D perhaps matching TRBD1 (5 bases). Germline V gene sequence: CDR1 SGHAT, CDR2 FQNNGV. The CDR3 contains 14 residues. Trimming left V 3 bases short and J 8 bases short, with 16 bases between. The CDR3 loop is CASSLSGQSHEAFF. The CDR3 DNA reads as TGTGCCAGCAGCTTGTCAGGGCAGAGCCACGAAGCTTTCTTT. Full variable domain (remainder filled in from reference TRBV11-2 and TRBJ1-1): EAGVAQSPRYKIIEKRQSVAFWCNPISGHATLYWYQQILGQGPKLLIQFQNNGVVDDSQLPKDRFSAERLKGVDSTLKIQPAKLEDSAVYLCASSLSGQSHEAFFGQGTRLTVV.